The clone carrying this T cell receptor (beta chain) was counted many times. These data belong to a study of neurological immune-mediated disorders. On the study more broadly: Of the approximately 34 patients with multiple sclerosis, some 30 had relapsing-remitting MS, whereas the remaining 3 had secondary progressive MS.

Unsorted libraries used 2 million PBMCs kept at -80 degrees C. Every sequencing run generated over 180 million TCR-beta sequences from 15-18 subjects. Using its own MiXCR run on the 5' RACE reads, TCRdb lists one record per CDR3 protein. Altogether about 66,000 distinct CDR3 sequences are present, around 3.3% being singletons, with the ten largest covering around 3.6%. V dropped 3 bases and J dropped 2; count of bases not matched to a gene: 7. Germline V gene lookup returns CDR1 DFQATT and CDR2 SNEGSKA (reference sequence). CDR3 length: 15 residues. This chain uses TRBV20-1 with TRBJ2-3; 8 positions match TRBD2. The sample consisted of PBMCs. The TCR was taken from a man aged 35 to 55 with multiple sclerosis. The DNA for the CDR3 is TGCAGTGCTAGGGTACTAGCGGACCACACAGATACGCAGTATTTT. Its translation: CSARVLADHTDTQYF.